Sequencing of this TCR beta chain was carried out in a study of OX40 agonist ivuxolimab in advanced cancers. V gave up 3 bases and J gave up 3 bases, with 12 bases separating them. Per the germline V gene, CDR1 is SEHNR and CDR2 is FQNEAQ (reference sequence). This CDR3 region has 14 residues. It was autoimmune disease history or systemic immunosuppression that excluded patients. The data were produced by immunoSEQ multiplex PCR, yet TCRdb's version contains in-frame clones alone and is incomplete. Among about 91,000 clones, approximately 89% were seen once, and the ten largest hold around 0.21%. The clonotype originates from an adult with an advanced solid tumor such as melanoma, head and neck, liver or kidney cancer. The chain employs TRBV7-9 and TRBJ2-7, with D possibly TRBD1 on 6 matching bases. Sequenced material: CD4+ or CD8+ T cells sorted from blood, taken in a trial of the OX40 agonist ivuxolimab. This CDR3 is CASSFQQGDYEQYF. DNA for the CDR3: TGTGCCAGCAGCTTCCAACAGGGAGACTACGAGCAGTACTTC. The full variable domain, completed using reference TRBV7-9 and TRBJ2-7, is DTGVSQNPRHKITKRGQNVTFRCDPISEHNRLYWYRQTLGQGPEFLTYFQNEAQLEKSRLLSDRFSAERPKGSFSTLEIQRTEQGDSAMYLCASSFQQGDYEQYFGPGTRLTVT.